This TCR beta chain was recorded in a study of molecular identifiers for immune sequencing clone quantification (dated by TCRdb to between 2017 and 2018). Regarding the research as a whole: In a replicate experiment, RNA from around 20,000 or 100,000 naive CD8 T cells was split into five aliquots, four of which were sequenced. CD8 T cells were used in a methods study to benchmark molecular-identifier clustering-based TCR repertoire sequencing (MIDCIRS) and TCR RNA copy counting. Study-level results and caveats: Highly expanded clone sizes could be underestimated because identical TCR molecules may share a barcode. In CMV-specific effector cells, over 97% of molecules were held by clones above 20 RNA copies, whereas under 1% of molecules were held by such clones in naive cells. Modeling indicated roughly 3.3 TCR RNA copies recovered per cell, compared with around 10 by digital PCR, which implies a capture efficiency of 25% to 35%. When barcode sub-clustering was left out, chimeric consensus sequences inflated TCR diversity, with chimeras reaching as high as 47%. Spiked-in Jurkat TCR RNA equal to a single cell's worth was reported to be detectable even within 1,200,000 naive CD8 T cells. Naive libraries contained spiked-in Jurkat TCR RNA (10 copies' worth), which is not part of the donor repertoire.

Receptors were amplified or captured by PCR. Reads for this sample came from an Illumina HiSeq 4000. Preparation of bulk TCR libraries followed a previously described approach, with the TCR primers listed in Table S5. The Qiagen AllPrep DNA/RNA kit was used to purify total RNA. Before analysis, reads from multiple sequencing runs of the same library were pooled. The authors' analysis ran thus. Reads were retained only if an exact TCR constant sequence was present, and the retained reads were trimmed to 150 nt and grouped according to their 12-nt molecular barcodes. Reads within each barcode group were sub-clustered using a 15% Levenshtein threshold, and quality-weighted consensus sequences were constructed for each RNA molecule. Non-functional sequences were removed, as were lower-count sequences one edit away from another. On the basis of fitting two negative binomial distributions, barcode sub-clusters with fewer than 20% of the maximum read count were discarded. TCRdb cleaned the public reads at Q25 with fastp, built clones with MiXCR and kept in-frame beta chains. Each CDR3 protein gets just one entry, which takes the most common genes and DNA from the rows behind it. Here the V and J calls rest on TCRdb's processing, not on the authors' analysis. The table for this sample lists about 640,000 distinct CDR3 sequences; about 20% of them were counted only once. Together, the top ten hold roughly 0.85% of the sample.

Trimmed from V: 9 bases; trimmed from J: 7 bases; junction bases lacking a gene match: 10. For CDR1 and CDR2, the germline V gene lists MNHEY and SVGEGT. The CDR3 starts with the cysteine, ends with the phenylalanine, and has 15 residues. The sequence is cut down to CDR3 DNA, 45 bases in frame from base 1. Libraries of naive CD8 T cells were generated from roughly 20,000 to 1,000,000 sorted cells, with 10%, 30% or 50% of the purified RNA used. On a BD FACSAria II, naive CD8 T cells were FACS-sorted as CD8+CD4-CCR7+CD45RA+ and collected into RLT Plus buffer. Detection sensitivity was tested by spiking Jurkat RNA equal to ten or so TCR copies' worth into samples containing 20,000-1,000,000 naive CD8 T cells. CD8 T cells were enriched using RosetteSep CD8+ T Cell Enrichment Cocktail and Ficoll-Paque, and the enriched cells then underwent ACK red cell lysis. At least ten counts were recorded for this clonotype. Its antigen has not been determined. Base qualities are not at hand, and no much larger clone is one base apart.

This chain is built from TRBV6-2 or TRBV6-3 and TRBJ2-1, with 12 central nucleotides matching TRBD2. Sequences were obtained from naive CD8+ T cells from blood, with Jurkat cell RNA spiked in. What the cell subset or site label conveys for this sample: FACS-sorted CD8+CD4-CCR7+CD45RA+ naive T cells. The sequence was obtained from a human donor in good health. Some libraries in this study had Jurkat cell RNA spiked in. The DNA sequence reads TGTGCCAGTTCCCGCCTAGCGGGAGGGTTGAATGAGCAGTTCTTC. Translated, this is CASSRLAGGLNEQFF.